A single sample is the source of the 31 T cell receptor beta chains below, sequenced in a study of T-cell memory formation after mild COVID-19. TCRdb analysed the 5' RACE reads with MiXCR anew, one entry per CDR3 protein. The sample lists more than 350,000 distinct CDR3 sequences; 20% to 25% were seen once. The material sequenced was PBMCs or a T cell subset sorted from them (not recorded which). These TCRs come from an adult woman who had mild COVID-19 (a few samples of this study predate the infection). Cell type and time point are not known.

This clonotype was picked up a small number of times. The CDR3 DNA follows: TGCGCCAGCAGCCAAGGACCTTCGGAGACCCAGTACTTC. Translating gives CASSQGPSETQYF. V usage is TRBV4-3 and J usage is TRBJ2-5, with D unresolved. Trimming removed 1 base at V and 5 bases at J, with 8 bases between. Germline-derived CDR1 and CDR2 are LGHNA and YSLEER. There are 13 residues in the CDR3.

The genes are TRBV12-3 or TRBV12-4 and TRBJ1-2; D may be TRBD1 (6 bases). V lost 5 bases to trimming and J lost 7 bases, with 17 bases between them. This CDR3 spans 14 amino acids. The CDR3 spells CASSRPGESSGYTF. CDR3 bases: TGTGCCAGCAGTCGACCAGGGGAATCTAGTGGCTACACCTTC.

The CDR3: CASSFGQLNEKLFF. The CDR3 region has the DNA TGCGCCAGCAGCTTCGGACAGCTGAATGAAAAACTGTTTTTT. J is TRBJ1-4 and V is TRBV5-1; weak D call: TRBD1 (6 bases). Trimming removed 2 bases at V and 5 bases at J, with 10 bases between. Germline V lookup: CDR1 SGHRS, CDR2 YFSETQ. The CDR3 length is 14 residues. Together with reference TRBV5-1 and TRBJ1-4, the CDR3 gives the full variable domain: KAGVTQTPRYLIKTRGQQVTLSCSPISGHRSVSWYQQTPGQGLQFLFEYFSETQRNKGNFPGRFSGRQFSNSRSEMNVSTLELGDSALYLCASSFGQLNEKLFFGSGTQLSVL.

A few counts support this clonotype. The chain couples TRBV6-5 to TRBJ2-2; D uncertain. Deletions cut 6 bases from V and 1 base from J, with 9 bases between. This CDR3 has 14 residues. From germline, CDR1 is MNHEY and CDR2 SVGAGI. CDR3 in amino acids: CASRARRNTGELFF. The CDR3 bases are TGTGCCAGCAGGGCCAGGCGGAACACCGGGGAGCTGTTTTTT.

This clonotype showed up just a few times. This sequence joins TRBV7-8 and TRBJ2-1; TRBD2 matches 7 bases. After removal of 5 bases from V and 1 base from J, the junction contained 5 bases not matched to a gene. Germline CDR1 and CDR2: SGHVS and FQNEAQ. The CDR3 sequence is 15 residues long. The CDR3 protein is CASSRGDSSYNEQFF. The CDR3 region has the DNA TGTGCCAGCAGCCGGGGGGACTCATCCTACAATGAGCAGTTCTTC. The full variable domain, its missing parts supplied by reference TRBV7-8 and TRBJ2-1, is GAGVSQSPRYKVAKRGQDVALRCDPISGHVSLFWYQQALGQGPEFLTYFQNEAQLDKSGLPSDRFFAERPEGSVSTLKIQRTQQEDSAVYLCASSRGDSSYNEQFFGPGTRLTVL.

The chain employs TRBV12-3 or TRBV12-4 and TRBJ1-2; maybe TRBD1 (5 bases). The ends were cut back, 7 bases at V and 4 bases at J, with 16 bases in the middle. The CDR3 loop spans 14 amino acids. CDR3 nucleotide sequence: TGTGCCAGCAACTTGGCAGGGCGGGCCTATGGCTACACCTTC. Its translation is CASNLAGRAYGYTF.

This CDR3 reads CASSTWGGFQETQYF. The CDR3 DNA sequence: TGTGCCAGCAGCACTTGGGGGGGGTTCCAAGAGACCCAGTACTTC. The chain recombines TRBV9 with TRBJ2-5; 7 bases align to TRBD2. The CDR3 is 15 residues long. The germline V gene has CDR1 SGDLS and CDR2 YYNGEE. Trimming removed 4 bases from V and 1 base from J; junction bases left unmatched: 7.

CDR3 bases: TGTGCCAGCAGTTTATTCGGGAGCGCAGATACGCAGTATTTT. This encodes CASSLFGSADTQYF. The chain carries TRBV12-3 or TRBV12-4 and TRBJ2-3, with D tentatively TRBD2 (6 bases). The CDR3 spans 14 residues. Trimming took 2 bases from V and 4 from J, leaving 10 bases between them.

This clonotype was observed a few times. V and J are TRBV15 and TRBJ2-4, with 8 bases that match TRBD1. The CDR3 spans 20 residues. Per the germline V gene, CDR1 is LNHNV and CDR2 is YYDKDF (reference sequence). Trimming at V came to 0 bases and at J to 0 bases, leaving 13 bases not matched to a gene. The CDR3 reads CATSRDRGQGALPAKNIQYF. CDR3 nucleotide sequence: TGTGCCACCAGCAGAGATCGGGGGCAGGGGGCCCTCCCAGCCAAAAACATTCAGTACTTC. The full variable domain, in which reference TRBV15 and TRBJ2-4 provide the parts outside the CDR3, is DAMVIQNPRYQVTQFGKPVTLSCSQTLNHNVMYWYQQKSSQAPKLLFHYYDKDFNNEADTPDNFQSRRPNTSFCFLDIRSPGLGDTAMYLCATSRDRGQGALPAKNIQYFGAGTRLSVL.

This sequence joins TRBV15 and TRBJ1-1; D is undetermined. From germline, CDR1 is LNHNV and CDR2 YYDKDF (reference sequence). The CDR3 length is 12 residues. The germline V and J ends were trimmed by 0 bases and 8 bases, with 7 bases remaining between them. This CDR3 reads CATSRDTREAFF. The CDR3 DNA is TGTGCCACCAGCAGAGACACCCGGGAAGCTTTCTTT.

This clonotype was recorded many times. At one end, the junction sequence differs from germline, possibly due to a read error. This chain joins TRBV7-7 and TRBJ2-3; possible D gene TRBD1, 6 bases. This CDR3 has 17 amino acids. Per the germline V gene, CDR1 is SSHAT and CDR2 is FNYEAQ (reference sequence). The CDR3 DNA reads as TGTGCTAGCAGCTTAGGCCACCGGGACAAGGTGACAGATACGCAGTATTTT. Translated, it gives CASSLGHRDKVTDTQYF. The full variable domain, completed using reference TRBV7-7 and TRBJ2-3, is GAGVSQSPRYKVTKRGQDVTLRCDPISSHATLYWYQQALGQGPEFLTYFNYEAQPDKSGLPSDRFSAERPEGSISTLTIQRTEQRDSAMYRCASSLGHRDKVTDTQYFGPGTRLTVL.

With respect to this clonotype: One end of the junction does not line up with germline, which may come from a read error. The chain joins TRBV7-3 to TRBJ2-1, with D possibly TRBD1 on 6 matching bases. CDR3 length: 15 amino acids. Germline V CDR1 and CDR2: SGHTA, FQGTGA. The CDR3 protein is CAISLTSGQYNEQFF. As DNA, the CDR3 is TGTGCCATCAGCTTAACTTCCGGACAGTACAATGAGCAGTTCTTC.

The chain joins TRBV6-5 to TRBJ1-4, with 11 bases that match TRBD1. The CDR3 contains 17 residues. Germline loops: CDR1 MNHEY, CDR2 SVGAGI. V dropped 2 bases and J dropped 6; count of bases not matched to a gene: 8. CDR3: CASSYNYGQGAYEKLFF. For the CDR3, the DNA is TGTGCCAGCAGTTACAACTACGGACAGGGGGCGTATGAAAAACTGTTTTTT.

This clonotype has only a few counts. The V and J genes are TRBV7-6 and TRBJ2-1; 8 bases line up with TRBD2. Germline V CDR1 and CDR2: SGHVS, FNYEAQ. J gave up 6 bases and V 10 bases, and 8 bases lay outside the gene matches. This CDR3 contains 13 residues. The CDR3 nucleotides are TGTGCCACCAAGGCTAGCGGGTCCAATGAGCAGTTCTTC. As protein: CATKASGSNEQFF.

The chain has TRBV29-1 and TRBJ1-1, with a possible D match to TRBD1 (6 bases). Trimming took 7 bases from V and 1 from J, leaving 19 bases between them. Germline values: CDR1 SQVTM, CDR2 ANQGSEA. CDR3 length: 15 residues. CDR3 DNA: TGCAGCGCAATGGGACACCTAGTGAGGAACACTGAAGCTTTCTTT. Amino acids: CSAMGHLVRNTEAFF.

This clonotype has more than one count but fewer than ten. The chain recombines TRBV7-8 with TRBJ2-7, with a tentative D call TRBD1 (6 bases). Per germline, CDR1 SGHVS and CDR2 FQNEAQ. The V gene lost 1 base and the J gene lost 6 bases, with 10 bases spanning the gap. This CDR3 has 13 amino acids. CDR3 DNA sequence: TGTGCCAGCAGCTTAGAGAGGACAGCCGAGCAGTACTTC. Its translation is CASSLERTAEQYF. Using reference TRBV7-8 and TRBJ2-7 for the parts outside the CDR3, the full variable domain is GAGVSQSPRYKVAKRGQDVALRCDPISGHVSLFWYQQALGQGPEFLTYFQNEAQLDKSGLPSDRFFAERPEGSVSTLKIQRTQQEDSAVYLCASSLERTAEQYFGPGTRLTVT.

This clonotype was seen only a few times. This chain joins TRBV12-3 or TRBV12-4 and TRBJ2-2, with TRBD1 matching over 9 bases. This CDR3 is built from 14 residues. V gave up 5 bases and J gave up 6 bases; unmatched junction bases: 4. CDR3 sequence (DNA): TGTGCCAGCAGTAAAGGGACAGGGCCCGGGGAGCTGTTTTTT. Residues: CASSKGTGPGELFF.

In this sample, this clonotype turned up many times. This chain links TRBV3-1 with TRBJ2-1; TRBD2 agrees at 10 bases. Germline CDR1 and CDR2: LGHDT and YNNKEL (reference sequence). The CDR3 extends over 15 amino acids. Trimming cost V 6 bases and J 3 bases; bases outside gene matches: 5. This CDR3 is CASSPSGRVYNEQFF. As DNA, the CDR3 is TGTGCCAGCAGTCCTAGCGGGAGAGTCTACAATGAGCAGTTCTTC.

This clonotype was observed at least ten times. This rearrangement joins TRBV12-3 or TRBV12-4 to TRBJ1-5; D is unclear. Trimming cost V 7 bases and J 0 bases, with 10 bases left between them. CDR3 length: 14 amino acids. The CDR3 bases are TGTGCCAGCAAAGACGGTCATAGCAATCAGCCCCAGCATTTT. It yields the protein CASKDGHSNQPQHF.

This clonotype was seen only a few times. The chain employs TRBV20-1 and TRBJ2-7, with 12 bases fitting TRBD2. J was trimmed by 0 bases and V by 0 bases; bases with no gene match: 9. The CDR3 runs 18 residues. The V gene's germline CDR1 is DFQATT and CDR2 SNEGSKA (reference sequence). CDR3 coding DNA: TGCAGTGCTAGAGATTTAGTGCTAGCGGGAGGGGCCTCCTACGAGCAGTACTTC. Translating it yields CSARDLVLAGGASYEQYF.

The chain links TRBV7-9 to TRBJ2-1; the D is unclear. The V end lost 1 base, the J end lost 9 bases, and 16 bases lay between the germline ends. This CDR3 has 15 residues. CDR1 and CDR2 from the germline V gene are SEHNR and FQNEAQ (reference sequence). The CDR3 loop reads CASSLVSRPRREQFF. CDR3 sequence (DNA): TGTGCCAGCAGCTTAGTCTCGCGCCCCCGACGTGAGCAGTTCTTC.

V and J are TRBV18 and TRBJ1-2; D is unresolved. CDR1 and CDR2 (germline): KGHSH, LQKENI. The germline V and J ends were trimmed by 2 bases and 0 bases, with 7 bases remaining between them. The CDR3 runs to 14 residues. The CDR3 nucleotides are TGTGCCAGCTCACCAGGACCCCCTAACTATGGCTACACCTTC. The encoded protein is CASSPGPPNYGYTF.

This clonotype was seen a handful of times. The rearrangement links TRBV6-5 to TRBJ2-2, with TRBD1 matching 7 bases. This CDR3 comprises 16 residues. Germline CDR1 is MNHEY and CDR2 is SVGAGI. With V trimmed by 1 base and J by 3 bases, 5 bases remained unmatched. This CDR3 reads CASSYLGQTYTGELFF. DNA of the CDR3: TGTGCCAGCAGTTACTTGGGACAGACTTACACCGGGGAGCTGTTTTTT.

This clonotype turned up a few times. This chain uses TRBV29-1 with TRBJ2-7; 9 bases agree with TRBD2. The CDR3 extends over 12 amino acids. Germline lookup yields CDR1 SQVTM and CDR2 ANQGSEA. The V segment lost 4 bases and the J segment 4 bases; nucleotides outside the gene matches: 2. Written as DNA, the CDR3 is TGCAGCGTTGTTACTAGCGGGTACGAGCAGTACTTC. Protein: CSVVTSGYEQYF.

This chain's CDR3 is CASSPSWGGENTGELFF. Written as DNA, the CDR3 is TGTGCCAGCTCACCCAGCTGGGGAGGGGAGAACACCGGGGAGCTGTTTTTT. V and J are TRBV18 and TRBJ2-2; the match to TRBD2 covers 7 bases. Germline V gene data show CDR1 as KGHSH and CDR2 as LQKENI. The CDR3 is made up of 17 amino acids. Trimming cost V 3 bases and J 1 base; bases outside gene matches: 8. Together with reference TRBV18 and TRBJ2-2, the CDR3 gives the full variable domain: NAGVMQNPRHLVRRRGQEARLRCSPMKGHSHVYWYRQLPEEGLKFMVYLQKENIIDESGMPKERFSAEFPKEGPSILRIQQVVRGDSAAYFCASSPSWGGENTGELFFGEGSRLTVL.

This clonotype was seen more than once but under ten times. The CDR3 sequence is CASSVAPLGGSTDTQYF. As DNA, the CDR3 is TGTGCCAGCAGCGTAGCCCCACTGGGCGGTAGCACAGATACGCAGTATTTT. The rearrangement links TRBV9 to TRBJ2-3, with D hard to call. The V end lost 0 bases, the J end lost 0 bases, and 14 bases lay between the germline ends. Germline V gives CDR1 SGDLS, CDR2 YYNGEE. The CDR3 extends over 17 amino acids.

J is TRBJ2-7 and V is TRBV6-4; possibly TRBD2 for D (5 bases). CDR3 size: 15 residues. Trimming pared 2 bases from V and 5 bases from J, leaving 16 bases between. Per germline, CDR1 MRHNA and CDR2 SNTAGT. CDR3 in amino acids: CASSDGGLMVHEQYF. Written as DNA, the CDR3 is TGTGCCAGCAGTGACGGTGGACTGATGGTACACGAGCAGTACTTC.

The chain couples TRBV5-1 to TRBJ2-7; D ambiguous. Germline V gene sequence: CDR1 SGHRS, CDR2 YFSETQ. The length of the CDR3 is 16 residues. Trimming took off 1 base at V and 0 bases at J, with 14 bases between the two ends. The CDR3 coding sequence is TGCGCCAGCAGCTTGTCCCTCGATGGCACCTCCTACGAGCAGTACTTC. Protein sequence: CASSLSLDGTSYEQYF.

The genes are TRBV4-1 and TRBJ2-7; perhaps TRBD1 as D (7 bases). The CDR3 is made up of 17 amino acids. V lost 0 bases, J lost 2 bases, and 17 bases lay in between. CDR1 MGHRA and CDR2 YSYEKL come from the germline V gene. In DNA, the CDR3 is TGCGCCAGCAGCCAAGATGGGCGGGGCAGGGGGACCTACGAGCAGTACTTC. Residues: CASSQDGRGRGTYEQYF.

The chain carries TRBV14 and TRBJ1-1; no clear D. V was pared by 4 bases and J by 1 base, with 13 bases between. This CDR3 contains 15 residues. Germline V CDR1 and CDR2: SGHDN, FVKESK. DNA of the CDR3: TGTGCCAGCAGCCCGACATGTGTTGGGAACACTGAAGCTTTCTTT. It codes for CASSPTCVGNTEAFF.

V and J are TRBV24-1 and TRBJ2-7; TRBD2 matches at 16 bases. The CDR3 consists of 18 residues. Unmatched junction bases numbered 4, after V lost 2 bases and J lost 1 base. In germline, CDR1 is KGHDR, CDR2 SFDVKD. The CDR3 DNA reads as TGTGCCACCAGTGATTCCGGGACTAGCGGGAGGGCTTCCTACGAGCAGTACTTC. It specifies CATSDSGTSGRASYEQYF.